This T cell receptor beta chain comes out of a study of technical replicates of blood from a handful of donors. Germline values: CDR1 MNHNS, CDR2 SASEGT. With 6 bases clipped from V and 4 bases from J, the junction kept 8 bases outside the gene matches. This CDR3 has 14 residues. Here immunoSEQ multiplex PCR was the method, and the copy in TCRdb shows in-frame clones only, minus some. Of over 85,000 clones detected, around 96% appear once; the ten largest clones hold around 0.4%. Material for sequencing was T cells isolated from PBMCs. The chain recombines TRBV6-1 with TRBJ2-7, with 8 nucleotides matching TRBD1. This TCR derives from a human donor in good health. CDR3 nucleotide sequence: TGTGCCAGCAGAGGGGGGACAGGAATATACGAGCAGTACTTC. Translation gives CASRGGTGIYEQYF.